A selection of T cell receptor beta chains follows, all from one sample in a study of beta chain features in type 1 diabetes. Sequenced by immunoSEQ multiplex PCR; TCRdb stores in-frame clones only, minus some. Seen here are hundreds of thousands of clones, 15% to 17% observed once, and the top ten hold 0.09% to 0.095%. The sequenced material came from naive CD4+ T cells from blood. These receptors originate from a man aged 18 to 29 in good health. The CDR3 runs from the conserved cysteine through the conserved F or W. Each record gives: J gene, D gene, V gene, clone size, CDR3 DNA, CDR3 protein. The D gene is left open where the match is weak. Clone size is not always given. Where it is, it says once, few, many or a class for expanded clones.

TRBJ2-2,NA,TRBV7-2,NA,TGTGCCAGCAGCCAACTCGGACTGGGCACCGGGGAGCTGTTTTTT,CASSQLGLGTGELFF
TRBJ1-2,TRBD1,TRBV18,NA,TGTGCCAGCTCTCCGGACAGGTCCTATGGCTACACCTTC,CASSPDRSYGYTF
TRBJ2-7,NA,TRBV7-2,NA,TGTGCCAGCAGCTTAGATACCTACGAGCAGTACTTC,CASSLDTYEQYF
TRBJ1-5,NA,TRBV6-6,few,TGTGCCAGCAGCCAGGGACGGCCCCATCAGCCCCAGCATTTT,CASSQGRPHQPQHF
TRBJ2-1,NA,TRBV2,NA,TGTGCCAGCATAGGGCGGGGTTACTACAATGAGCAGTTCTTC,CASIGRGYYNEQFF
TRBJ2-1,NA,TRBV14,many,TGTGCCAGCAGCCAACAGTACGTTGTGCAGTTCTTC,CASSQQYVVQFF
TRBJ2-6,NA,TRBV29-1,few,TGCAGCGTTGGGCCAGGGGGGGCCAACGTCCTGACTTTC,CSVGPGGANVLTF
TRBJ2-7,NA,TRBV7-9,NA,TGTGCCAGCCAGCCGGGGGTGGGGCGTATCTACGAGCAGTACTTC,CASQPGVGRIYEQYF
TRBJ2-3,NA,TRBV19,few,TGTGCCAGTAGAACCCGGGACGGCAGACTCACAGATACGCAGTATTTT,CASRTRDGRLTDTQYF
TRBJ1-2,TRBD1,TRBV28,NA,TGTGCCAGCACCCCGGGAGGGACAGGGGGATACTATGGCTACACCTTC,CASTPGGTGGYYGYTF
TRBJ2-7,NA,TRBV29-1,NA,TGCAGCGTTGAGACGGAGTCCTACGAGCAGTACTTC,CSVETESYEQYF
TRBJ2-3,NA,TRBV5-4,once,TGTGCCAGCAGCCCCCCCTCCTCGGATACGCAGTATTTT,CASSPPSSDTQYF
TRBJ1-4,NA,TRBV7-2,NA,TGTGCCAGCAGCTCGAGGGAATATGGCGCTAATGAAAAACTGTTTTTT,CASSSREYGANEKLFF
TRBJ2-6,NA,TRBV21-1,few,TGTGCCAGCAGCAAAGCCAGAAGGACCGGGACGGTGAGCTCTGGGGCCAACGTCCTGACTTTC,CASSKARRTGTVSSGANVLTF
TRBJ1-2,TRBD1,TRBV4-3,few,TGCGCCAGCAGCCAAGGGGACAGGCCATATGGCTACACCTTC,CASSQGDRPYGYTF
TRBJ2-6,NA,TRBV6-4,few,TGTGCCAGCAGCCCGAAGGGACAAGCTGGGGCCAACGTCCTGACTTTC,CASSPKGQAGANVLTF
TRBJ1-2,TRBD1,TRBV5-4,NA,TGTGCCAGCAGCAATTCGACAGGGGGGATCGGCTACACCTTC,CASSNSTGGIGYTF
TRBJ1-5,TRBD1,TRBV4-3,NA,TGCGCCAGCAGCCAAGGGACAGGGACAAGCAATCAGCCCCAGCATTTT,CASSQGTGTSNQPQHF
TRBJ1-2,NA,TRBV5-6,NA,TGTGCCAGCGTTGGGGAGGGAGGGAACTATGGCTACACCTTC,CASVGEGGNYGYTF
TRBJ2-7,NA,TRBV7-9,NA,TGTGCCAGCAGCTTAAGTTGGGAGCAGTACTTC,CASSLSWEQYF
TRBJ1-2,NA,TRBV10-3,few,TGTGCCATCAGTGATATGATAGACTATGGCTACACCTTC,CAISDMIDYGYTF
TRBJ1-1,TRBD1,TRBV6-1,NA,TGTGCCAGCAGTCTGCAGGGACAGATGAACACTGAAGCTTTCTTT,CASSLQGQMNTEAFF
TRBJ2-1,NA,TRBV7-3,NA,TGTGCCAGCAGCCCCCGGGCCCAGCCGGATGAGCAGTTCTTC,CASSPRAQPDEQFF
TRBJ1-4,TRBD1,TRBV19,few,TGTGCCAGTAGTTGGGGACAGGAGGATGAAAAACTGTTTTTT,CASSWGQEDEKLFF
TRBJ1-5,TRBD1,TRBV23-1,many,TGCGCCAGCAGTCTCACAGGGGATCAGCCCCAGCATTTT,CASSLTGDQPQHF
TRBJ2-6,NA,TRBV9,few,TGTGCCAGCAGCGCACTCAGGAGGACCACAGGGATAGGGGCCAACGTCCTGACTTTC,CASSALRRTTGIGANVLTF
TRBJ2-1,NA,TRBV18,few,TGTGCCAGCTCACCCCCGAGGGACTCCTACAATGAGCAGTTCTTC,CASSPPRDSYNEQFF
TRBJ2-3,NA,TRBV7-8,NA,TGTGCCAGCAGCCCCCGGGACTTAGGTACAGATACGCAGTATTTT,CASSPRDLGTDTQYF
TRBJ2-7,NA,TRBV25-1,few,TGTGCCAGCAGTGAATTCGCCTACGAGCAGTACTTC,CASSEFAYEQYF
TRBJ1-1,TRBD1,TRBV29-1,few,TGCAGCGTGGAAAGACAGGGAACTGAAGCTTTCTTT,CSVERQGTEAFF
TRBJ2-7,TRBD2,TRBV29-1,NA,TGCAGCGTTGCAAGCCCTGGGGAGGGTAGTCGGTACGAGCAGTACTTC,CSVASPGEGSRYEQYF
TRBJ2-1,NA,TRBV7-9,NA,TGTGCCGGCACTACGGACAGCTCCTACAATGAGCAGTTCTTC,CAGTTDSSYNEQFF
TRBJ2-1,NA,TRBV7-2,NA,TGTGCCAGCAGTTATAGAGGGGGAGGCTCCAATGAGCAGTTCTTC,CASSYRGGGSNEQFF
TRBJ1-1,TRBD1,TRBV19,few,TGTGCCAGTAGTCTTCGGACAGGGGGAAGCACTGAAGCTTTCTTT,CASSLRTGGSTEAFF
TRBJ2-7,NA,TRBV28,few,TGTGCCAGCAGTTTATCCCCGACTCGCCCATGGGTGCAGTACTTC,CASSLSPTRPWVQYF
TRBJ2-1,NA,TRBV9,NA,TGTGCCAGCAGCGTAGACAGGGCCTCCTACAATGAGCAGTTCTTC,CASSVDRASYNEQFF
TRBJ2-1,TRBD2,TRBV4-1,NA,TGCGCCAGCAGCCCCACCGTTCCGCTAGCGGGTGGGGAGCAGTTCTTC,CASSPTVPLAGGEQFF
TRBJ1-1,NA,TRBV25-1,few,TGTGCCAGCACCGGGCAGGACCAGGGGACTGAAGCTTTCTTT,CASTGQDQGTEAFF
TRBJ2-7,NA,TRBV9,few,TGTGCCAGCAGCGTTGGGCCCGTTTACGAGCAGTACTTC,CASSVGPVYEQYF
TRBJ1-6,TRBD1,TRBV7-3,NA,TGTGCCAGCAGCTTAACGTTTCAGGGGGATTCACCCCTCCACTTT,CASSLTFQGDSPLHF
TRBJ1-3,NA,TRBV14,few,TGTGCCAGCAGCCTAGTGGGAACCTCTGGAAACACCATATATTTT,CASSLVGTSGNTIYF
TRBJ2-1,NA,TRBV5-4,few,TGTGCCAGCAGCTTGGCTCCTCATACGGATGAGCAGTTCTTC,CASSLAPHTDEQFF
TRBJ2-6,NA,TRBV10-3,NA,TGTGCCCTCGGAAAGGGCAGGGAAGGTCCTGGGGCCAACGTCCTGACTTTC,CALGKGREGPGANVLTF
TRBJ2-1,NA,TRBV7-2,few,TGTGCCAGCAGCTTAGTCGGGGGCGAGCAGTTCTTC,CASSLVGGEQFF
TRBJ2-3,TRBD2,TRBV13,NA,TGTGCCAGCAGCTTAAGGACGGGGGGGGCAGATACGCAGTATTTT,CASSLRTGGADTQYF
TRBJ1-5,NA,TRBV7-9,NA,TGTGCCAGCAGCCCCCTCCGAGGACAGTTAGGCAATCAGCCCCAGCATTTT,CASSPLRGQLGNQPQHF
TRBJ1-2,TRBD1,TRBV7-9,few,TGTGCCAGCAGCTTAGCTTCGGGACAGACTAACTATGGCTACACCTTC,CASSLASGQTNYGYTF
TRBJ1-5,TRBD1,TRBV5-6,few,TGTGCCAGCAGCCCCGGGACAGCAACTAGCAATCAGCCCCAGCATTTT,CASSPGTATSNQPQHF
TRBJ2-7,TRBD2,TRBV4-3,NA,TGCGCCAGCAGCCAAGTACTAGCGGGAGTTAACGAGCAGTACTTC,CASSQVLAGVNEQYF
TRBJ2-3,NA,TRBV7-3,few,TGTGCCAGCAGCTTGGCTGACCGGAAGAGCACAGATACGCAGTATTTT,CASSLADRKSTDTQYF
TRBJ1-5,NA,TRBV7-2,NA,TGTGCCAGCAGCTTAGTAGTGGGGGTGCGCAATCAGCCCCAGCATTTT,CASSLVVGVRNQPQHF
TRBJ2-1,TRBD1,TRBV6-5,few,TGTGCCAGCAGTTCAACTCTCGGGACAGGGCACAATGAGCAGTTCTTC,CASSSTLGTGHNEQFF
TRBJ2-7,NA,TRBV9,NA,TGTGCCAGCAGCCCCCGCGACTACTACGAGCAGTACTTC,CASSPRDYYEQYF
TRBJ2-1,TRBD2,TRBV18,NA,TGTGCCAGCTCACCATTGAGACTAGCGGGGGCCACGAGTAGTGAGCAGTTCTTC,CASSPLRLAGATSSEQFF
TRBJ2-5,TRBD2,TRBV28,NA,TGTGCCAGCAGTCCCCCCGGGGCGGGAGGGGCCCGAGAGACCCAGTACTTC,CASSPPGAGGARETQYF
TRBJ2-3,TRBD2,TRBV18,few,TGTGCCAGCTCACCACCGGGACTAGCGGGAGGAACAGATACGCAGTATTTT,CASSPPGLAGGTDTQYF
TRBJ2-1,NA,TRBV14,few,TGTGCCAGCAGCTCCGGGGGCAATGAGCAGTTCTTC,CASSSGGNEQFF